A selection of T cell receptor beta chains follows, all from one sample in a study of blood T cell repertoires in COVID-19. Method: immunoSEQ multiplex PCR; TCRdb's copy keeps in-frame clones and lacks some. Of 310,000 or so clones listed, 75% to 90% were seen once; the top ten hold 2.2%. The sequencing input was peripheral blood. All receptors derive from a woman aged 50 to 60 who had recovered from COVID-19. Both conserved end residues are part of each CDR3. The D gene is left open where the match is weak. Only part of the rows carry a size: once, few, many, or a class if the clone is expanded.

CDR3 length	V gene	clone size	D gene	J gene	CDR3 protein	CDR3 DNA
19	TRBV19	NA	TRBD1	TRBJ1-4	CASSIALEPTGTQDEKLFF	TGTGCCAGTAGTATAGCCCTAGAACCGACAGGGACCCAAGATGAAAAACTGTTTTTT
13	TRBV3-1/TRBV3-2	NA	TRBD1	TRBJ1-1	CASRWTGETEAFF	TGTGCCAGCAGATGGACAGGGGAAACTGAAGCTTTCTTT
15	TRBV27	NA	TRBD1	TRBJ2-7	CASSSIGQGSYEQYF	TGTGCCAGCAGTTCGATTGGACAGGGTTCCTACGAGCAGTACTTC
14	TRBV5-1	NA	NA	TRBJ2-7	CASSGRAPSYEQYF	TGCGCCAGCAGCGGCAGGGCTCCCTCCTACGAGCAGTACTTC
16	TRBV7-9	NA	TRBD1	TRBJ1-1	CASSSHNAGTEIEAFF	TGTGCCAGCAGCTCCCACAATGCCGGGACAGAGATTGAAGCTTTCTTT
14	TRBV19	NA	TRBD1	TRBJ2-2	CASRGQGAHGELFF	TGTGCCAGTAGAGGACAGGGGGCGCACGGGGAGCTGTTTTTT
11	TRBV7-2	NA	NA	TRBJ1-2	CASSPLSGYTF	TGTGCCAGCAGCCCTCTCTCGGGCTACACCTTC
15	TRBV30	NA	TRBD1	TRBJ2-7	CAWSFSGQATYEQYF	TGTGCCTGGAGCTTTTCGGGACAGGCAACCTACGAGCAGTACTTC
13	TRBV12-3/TRBV12-4	NA	TRBD1	TRBJ1-1	CASSSTGGTEAFF	TGTGCCAGCAGTTCGACAGGGGGCACTGAAGCTTTCTTT
15	TRBV19	NA	TRBD1	TRBJ2-6	CASRGQSSGANVLTF	TGTGCCAGTAGGGGACAGAGCTCTGGGGCCAACGTCCTGACTTTC
17	TRBV28	NA	TRBD1	TRBJ1-5	CASRFSPGTGGNQPQHF	TGTGCCAGCAGGTTCTCCCCAGGGACAGGGGGCAATCAGCCCCAGCATTTT
15	TRBV18	NA	TRBD1	TRBJ1-4	CASSETGGTNEKLFF	TGTGCCAGCTCGGAGACAGGGGGCACTAATGAAAAACTGTTTTTT
18	TRBV9	NA	NA	TRBJ2-2	CASSVNLRGAHNTGELFF	TGTGCCAGCAGCGTAAATCTTCGGGGGGCCCATAACACCGGGGAGCTGTTTTTT
11	TRBV19	once	NA	TRBJ1-2	CASSTLGGYTF	TGTGCCAGTAGTACCCTTGGCGGCTACACCTTC
17	TRBV4-1	NA	TRBD1	TRBJ2-6	CASSPGTGGPGANVLTF	TGCGCCAGCAGCCCGGGGACAGGGGGCCCTGGGGCCAACGTCCTGACTTTC
15	TRBV29-1	NA	NA	TRBJ2-1	CSVEEASRQVDEQFF	TGCAGCGTTGAAGAGGCGAGTCGACAGGTGGATGAGCAGTTCTTC
15	TRBV30	NA	TRBD1	TRBJ1-3	CAWSALTGTGNTIYF	TGTGCCTGGAGTGCTCTGACAGGGACGGGAAACACCATATATTTT
15	TRBV12-5	NA	NA	TRBJ2-3	CASGLPRGFTDTQYF	TGTGCTAGTGGTTTGCCACGCGGGTTCACAGATACGCAGTATTTT
16	TRBV6-5	NA	TRBD2	TRBJ2-7	CASSYGLAAGGYEQYF	TGTGCCAGCAGTTACGGACTAGCCGCAGGCGGCTACGAGCAGTACTTC
13	TRBV7-9	few	NA	TRBJ1-1	CASSLSGAPEAFF	TGTGCCAGCAGCTTATCAGGGGCACCCGAAGCTTTCTTT
14	TRBV28	NA	NA	TRBJ1-2	CASTAPGRLDGYTF	TGTGCCAGCACCGCTCCAGGGCGACTGGATGGCTACACCTTC
15	TRBV24-1	NA	TRBD2	TRBJ2-5	CATSGLAGDEETQYF	TGTGCCACCAGTGGACTAGCGGGAGACGAAGAGACCCAGTACTTC
13	TRBV3-1/TRBV3-2	once	TRBD1	TRBJ1-1	CASSRTGNTEAFF	TGTGCCAGCAGTCGGACAGGGAACACTGAAGCTTTCTTT
14	TRBV6-5	NA	NA	TRBJ1-6	CASRRQTYNSPLHF	TGTGCCAGCAGGAGACAGACCTATAATTCACCCCTCCACTTT
13	TRBV10-1	NA	NA	TRBJ2-5	CASKEARQETQYF	TGCGCCAGCAAGGAGGCCAGACAAGAGACCCAGTACTTC
16	TRBV11-3	NA	TRBD1	TRBJ1-3	CASSPGQGASGNTIYF	TGTGCCAGCAGCCCGGGACAGGGGGCCTCTGGAAACACCATATATTTT
17	TRBV28	NA	TRBD1	TRBJ1-5	CASKSQGAPVGNQPQHF	TGTGCCAGCAAATCCCAGGGGGCGCCCGTTGGCAATCAGCCCCAGCATTTT
15	TRBV15	NA	NA	TRBJ2-1	CATSTRQASYNEQFF	TGTGCCACCAGCACCCGACAGGCGTCCTACAATGAGCAGTTCTTC
14	TRBV7-9	NA	NA	TRBJ2-7	CASSFQGPSYEQYF	TGTGCCAGCAGCTTCCAGGGGCCCAGCTACGAGCAGTACTTC
14	TRBV5-1	few	TRBD1	TRBJ2-7	CASRPQGAAYEQYF	TGCGCCAGCAGGCCTCAGGGGGCCGCCTACGAGCAGTACTTC
14	TRBV30	NA	TRBD2	TRBJ2-3	CAWVSGRGTDTQYF	TGTGCCTGGGTTAGCGGGAGAGGGACAGATACGCAGTATTTT
13	TRBV9	NA	NA	TRBJ2-2	CASSVEGTGELFF	TGTGCCAGCAGCGTAGAGGGGACCGGGGAGCTGTTTTTT
17	TRBV9	many	NA	TRBJ1-1	CASSAPIRGTGNTEAFF	TGTGCCAGCAGCGCCCCCATCCGGGGGACGGGGAACACTGAAGCTTTCTTT
16	TRBV28	NA	TRBD1	TRBJ2-1	CASSLSAGGPYNEQFF	TGTGCCAGCAGTTTATCGGCAGGGGGCCCCTACAATGAGCAGTTCTTC
12	TRBV29-1	NA	NA	TRBJ1-1	CSVEGASTEAFF	TGCAGCGTTGAAGGGGCCTCCACTGAAGCTTTCTTT
15	TRBV28	NA	NA	TRBJ1-5	CASSPLGGGNQPQHF	TGTGCCAGCAGCCCTCTGGGGGGGGGCAATCAGCCCCAGCATTTT
13	TRBV28	NA	TRBD1	TRBJ1-2	CASSPGTGDGYTF	TGTGCCAGCAGCCCCGGGACAGGGGATGGCTACACCTTC
14	TRBV9	few	TRBD2	TRBJ2-3	CASSTSGGTDTQYF	TGTGCCAGCAGCACTAGCGGGGGTACAGATACGCAGTATTTT
13	TRBV28	NA	NA	TRBJ1-1	CASSLTGNTEAFF	TGTGCCAGCAGCCTGACAGGGAACACTGAAGCTTTCTTT
14	TRBV27	NA	NA	TRBJ1-2	CASRKTGGIYGYTF	TGTGCCAGCAGAAAGACAGGAGGAATTTATGGCTACACCTTC
12	TRBV28	NA	NA	TRBJ1-2	CASGEQGYGYTF	TGTGCCAGCGGTGAACAGGGTTATGGCTACACCTTC
15	TRBV19	NA	TRBD1	TRBJ2-6	CASTHQGAGANVLTF	TGTGCCAGTACCCATCAGGGGGCTGGGGCCAACGTCCTGACTTTC
13	TRBV5-6	NA	NA	TRBJ2-1	CASSLLHEDEQFF	TGTGCCAGCAGCTTGCTTCACGAGGATGAGCAGTTCTTC
14	TRBV10-3	NA	TRBD1	TRBJ2-3	CAIKTGLSTDTQYF	TGTGCCATCAAGACAGGGCTTAGCACAGATACGCAGTATTTT
14	TRBV9	NA	NA	TRBJ2-7	CASSVSAGSYEQYF	TGTGCCAGCAGCGTATCGGCAGGTTCCTACGAGCAGTACTTC
17	TRBV7-2	once	TRBD2	TRBJ2-3	CASSLDPSSGGTDTQYF	TGTGCCAGCAGCTTAGACCCCTCTAGCGGGGGCACAGATACGCAGTATTTT
16	TRBV7-2	NA	TRBD2	TRBJ2-2	CASSHVLAGGSGELFF	TGTGCCAGCAGCCACGTCCTAGCGGGAGGGTCCGGGGAGCTGTTTTTT
18	TRBV30	NA	NA	TRBJ1-6	CAWSQHNLRGSYNSPLHF	TGTGCCTGGAGTCAACATAACCTTCGAGGCTCCTATAATTCACCCCTCCACTTT
13	TRBV12-3/TRBV12-4	NA	NA	TRBJ1-6	CASSLDSYSPLHF	TGTGCCAGCAGTTTGGACTCCTATTCACCCCTCCACTTT
14	TRBV5-5	NA	TRBD1	TRBJ1-1	CASSFKGAGTEAFF	TGTGCCAGCAGCTTTAAGGGGGCCGGGACTGAAGCTTTCTTT
14	TRBV4-3	NA	NA	TRBJ1-1	CASSQDPVNTEAFF	TGCGCCAGCAGCCAAGATCCCGTGAACACTGAAGCTTTCTTT